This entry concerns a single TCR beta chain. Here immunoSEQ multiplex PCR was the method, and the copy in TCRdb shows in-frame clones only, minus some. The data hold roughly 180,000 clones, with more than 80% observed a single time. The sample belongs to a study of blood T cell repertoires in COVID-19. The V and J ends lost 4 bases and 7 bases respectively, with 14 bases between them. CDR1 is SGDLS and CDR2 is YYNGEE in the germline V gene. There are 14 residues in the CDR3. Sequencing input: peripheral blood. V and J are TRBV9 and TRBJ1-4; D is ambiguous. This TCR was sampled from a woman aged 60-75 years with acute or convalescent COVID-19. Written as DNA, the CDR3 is TGTGCCAGCAGCCCGGGGAAGGTGCTTGAAAAACTGTTTTTT. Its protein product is CASSPGKVLEKLFF.